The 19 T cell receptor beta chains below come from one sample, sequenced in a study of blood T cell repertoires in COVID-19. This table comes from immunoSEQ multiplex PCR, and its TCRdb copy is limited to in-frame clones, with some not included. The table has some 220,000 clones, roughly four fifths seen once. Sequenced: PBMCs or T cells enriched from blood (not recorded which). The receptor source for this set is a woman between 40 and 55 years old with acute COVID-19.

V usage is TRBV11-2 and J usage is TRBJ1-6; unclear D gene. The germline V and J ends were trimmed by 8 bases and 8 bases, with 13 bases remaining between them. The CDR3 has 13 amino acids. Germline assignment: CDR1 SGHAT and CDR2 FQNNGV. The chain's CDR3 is CASGLAPDSPLHF. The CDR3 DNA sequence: TGTGCCAGCGGGCTGGCCCCGGATTCACCCCTCCACTTT.

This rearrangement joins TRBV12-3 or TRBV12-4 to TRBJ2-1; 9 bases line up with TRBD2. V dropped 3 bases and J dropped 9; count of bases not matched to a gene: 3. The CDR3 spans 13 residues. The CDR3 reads CASSLASGTEQFF. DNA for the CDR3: TGTGCCAGCAGTTTGGCTAGCGGGACTGAGCAGTTCTTC.

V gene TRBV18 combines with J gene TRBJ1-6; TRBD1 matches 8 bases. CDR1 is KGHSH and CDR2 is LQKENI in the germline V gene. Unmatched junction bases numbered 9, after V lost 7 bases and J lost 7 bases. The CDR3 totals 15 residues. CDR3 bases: TGTGCCAGCTTATTTGCGGGACAGGAGAATTCACCCCTCCACTTT. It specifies CASLFAGQENSPLHF.

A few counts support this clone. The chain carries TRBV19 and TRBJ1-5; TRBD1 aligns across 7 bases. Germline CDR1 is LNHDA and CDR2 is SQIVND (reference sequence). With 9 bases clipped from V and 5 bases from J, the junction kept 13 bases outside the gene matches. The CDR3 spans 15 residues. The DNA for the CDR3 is TGTGCCAGCTGTACCTTAGGGGGCGCGGATCAGCCCCAGCATTTT. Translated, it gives CASCTLGGADQPQHF.

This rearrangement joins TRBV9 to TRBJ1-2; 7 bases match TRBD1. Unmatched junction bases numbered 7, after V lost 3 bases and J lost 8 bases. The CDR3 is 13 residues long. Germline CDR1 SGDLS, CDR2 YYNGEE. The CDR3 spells CASSGYRGVGYTF. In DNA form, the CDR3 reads TGTGCCAGCAGCGGCTACAGGGGTGTGGGCTACACCTTC.

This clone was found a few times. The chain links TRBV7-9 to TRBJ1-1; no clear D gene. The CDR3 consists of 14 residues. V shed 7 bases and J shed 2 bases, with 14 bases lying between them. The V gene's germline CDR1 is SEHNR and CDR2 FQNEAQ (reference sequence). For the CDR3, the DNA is TGTGCCAGCACCCGAGCGGGTGGAAACACTGAAGCTTTCTTT. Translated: CASTRAGGNTEAFF.

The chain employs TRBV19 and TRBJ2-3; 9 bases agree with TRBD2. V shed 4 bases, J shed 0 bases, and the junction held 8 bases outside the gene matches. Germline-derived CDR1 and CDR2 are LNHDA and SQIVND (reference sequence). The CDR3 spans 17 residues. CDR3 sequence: CASSRERGASSTDTQYF. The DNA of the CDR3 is TGTGCCAGTAGTAGGGAGCGGGGGGCCTCTAGCACAGATACGCAGTATTTT.

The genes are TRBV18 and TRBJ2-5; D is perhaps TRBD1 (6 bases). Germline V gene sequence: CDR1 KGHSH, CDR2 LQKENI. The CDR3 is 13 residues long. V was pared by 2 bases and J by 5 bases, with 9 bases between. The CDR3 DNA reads TGTGCCAGCTCACCAGGGGGCCGGGAGACCCAGTACTTC. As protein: CASSPGGRETQYF.

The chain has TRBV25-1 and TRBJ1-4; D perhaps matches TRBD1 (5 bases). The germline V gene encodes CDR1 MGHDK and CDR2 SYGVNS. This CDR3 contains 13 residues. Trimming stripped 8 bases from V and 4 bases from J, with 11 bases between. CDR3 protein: CASGGGINEKLFF. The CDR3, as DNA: TGTGCCAGCGGGGGGGGAATTAATGAAAAACTGTTTTTT.

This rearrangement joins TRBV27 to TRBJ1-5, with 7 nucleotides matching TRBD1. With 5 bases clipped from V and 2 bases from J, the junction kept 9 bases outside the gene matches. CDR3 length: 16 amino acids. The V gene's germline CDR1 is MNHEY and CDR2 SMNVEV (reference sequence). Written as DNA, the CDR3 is TGTGCCAGCAGTCCGTTTTGGGACAGCGGCAATCAGCCCCAGCATTTT. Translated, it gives CASSPFWDSGNQPQHF.

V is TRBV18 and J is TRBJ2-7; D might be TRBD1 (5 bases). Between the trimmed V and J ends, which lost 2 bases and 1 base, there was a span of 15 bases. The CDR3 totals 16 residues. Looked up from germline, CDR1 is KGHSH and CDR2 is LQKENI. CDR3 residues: CASSPRLSGPSYEQYF. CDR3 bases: TGTGCCAGCTCACCAAGGTTATCAGGGCCGTCCTACGAGCAGTACTTC.

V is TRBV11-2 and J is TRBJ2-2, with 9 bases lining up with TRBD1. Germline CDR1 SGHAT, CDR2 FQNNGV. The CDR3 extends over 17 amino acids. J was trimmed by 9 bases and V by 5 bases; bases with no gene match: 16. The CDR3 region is CASSARPSGTGPRELFF. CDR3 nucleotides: TGTGCCAGCAGCGCCCGACCGAGTGGGACAGGGCCAAGGGAGCTGTTTTTT.

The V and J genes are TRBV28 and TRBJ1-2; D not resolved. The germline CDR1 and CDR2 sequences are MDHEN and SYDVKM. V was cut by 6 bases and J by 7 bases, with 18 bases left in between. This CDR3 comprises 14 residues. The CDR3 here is CASSLKSAVGGYTF. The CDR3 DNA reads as TGTGCCAGCAGCCTTAAATCAGCGGTGGGTGGCTACACCTTC.

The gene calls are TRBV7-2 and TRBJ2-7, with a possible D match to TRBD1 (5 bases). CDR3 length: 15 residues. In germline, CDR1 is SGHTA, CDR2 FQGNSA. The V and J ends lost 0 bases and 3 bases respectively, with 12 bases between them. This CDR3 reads CASSLAHGRDYEQYF. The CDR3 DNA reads TGTGCCAGCAGCTTAGCGCACGGCAGGGACTACGAGCAGTACTTC.

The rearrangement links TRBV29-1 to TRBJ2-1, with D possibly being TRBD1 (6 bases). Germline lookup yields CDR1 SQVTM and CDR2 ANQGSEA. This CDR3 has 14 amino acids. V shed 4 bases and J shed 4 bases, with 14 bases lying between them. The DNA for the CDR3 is TGCAGCGTTGGAGGGGGTATAGGGTACAATGAGCAGTTCTTC. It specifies CSVGGGIGYNEQFF.

CDR3 sequence (DNA): TGTGCCAGCAGCCCGGCACTAGTGAAAACAGATACGCAGTATTTT. It is translated as CASSPALVKTDTQYF. The rearrangement links TRBV11-2 to TRBJ2-3; possible D gene TRBD2, 5 bases. CDR1 and CDR2 (germline): SGHAT, FQNNGV. Trimming shortened V by 5 bases and J by 3 bases, and 15 bases separated the two germline ends. CDR3 length: 15 amino acids.

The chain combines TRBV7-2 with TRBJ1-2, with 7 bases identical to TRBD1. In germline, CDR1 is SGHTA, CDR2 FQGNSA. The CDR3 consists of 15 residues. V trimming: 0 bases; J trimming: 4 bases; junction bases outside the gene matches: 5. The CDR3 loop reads CASSLAEGTAYGYTF. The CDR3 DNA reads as TGTGCCAGCAGCTTAGCGGAAGGGACAGCCTATGGCTACACCTTC.

The chain's CDR3 is CASSFQDRTGELFF. The CDR3 DNA is TGTGCCAGCAGTTTCCAGGACAGAACCGGGGAGCTGTTTTTT. The chain couples TRBV28 to TRBJ2-2, with D maybe TRBD1 (6 bases). The CDR3 is made up of 14 amino acids. Germline V gene sequence: CDR1 MDHEN, CDR2 SYDVKM. V gave up 3 bases and J gave up 5 bases, with 10 bases separating them. The full variable domain, rest sourced from reference TRBV28 and TRBJ2-2, is DVKVTQSSRYLVKRTGEKVFLECVQDMDHENMFWYRQDPGLGLRLIYFSYDVKMKEKGDIPEGYSVSREKKERFSLILESASTNQTSMYLCASSFQDRTGELFFGEGSRLTVL.

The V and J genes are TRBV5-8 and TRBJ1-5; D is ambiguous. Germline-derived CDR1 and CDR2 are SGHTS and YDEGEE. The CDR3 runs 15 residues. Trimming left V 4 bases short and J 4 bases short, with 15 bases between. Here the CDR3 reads CASSPRISRNQPQHF. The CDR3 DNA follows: TGTGCCAGCAGCCCGCGAATTTCCAGGAATCAGCCCCAGCATTTT. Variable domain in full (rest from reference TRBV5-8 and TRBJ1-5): EAGVTQSPTHLIKTRGQQATLRCSPISGHTSVYWYQQALGLGLQFLLWYDEGEERNRGNFPPRFSGRQFPNYSSELNVNALELEDSALYLCASSPRISRNQPQHFGDGTRLSIL.